This TCR beta chain appears in the sequencing data of a study of T cells in Graves' hyperthyroidism and ophthalmopathy. Study-wide results and limits: Most thyroid clonotypes with frequency above 0.001 were detected in blood.

Germline CDR1 SGHVS, CDR2 FNYEAQ. Trimming removed 1 base at V and 5 bases at J, with 17 bases between. The CDR3 sequence is 16 residues long. This clonotype has only a few counts. Its antigen remains unknown. Amplification targeted TCR beta CDR3 regions from RNA transcripts. HTBI primers were the set used in a first-round RT-PCR of the TCR CDR3. TCRdb reprocessed the multiplex PCR reads via MiXCR and lists one record per CDR3 protein. The sample has almost 500,000 distinct CDR3 sequences; 22% are singletons. Subjects with ophthalmopathy showed a Clinical Activity Score no lower than 3, a NOSPECS grade no lower than 4, and a duration shorter than 3 months. Used for diagnoses were clinical symptoms, serum thyroxine and TRAb, thyroid ultrasound and orbital computed tomography.

This chain uses TRBV7-6 with TRBJ1-1; D is ambiguous. Sequencing was carried out using blood. The clonotype comes from a woman in her seventies with Graves' ophthalmopathy. The CDR3 protein is CASSLGAVDGVTEAFF. CDR3 DNA sequence: TGTGCCAGCAGCTTAGGAGCAGTGGATGGAGTAACTGAAGCTTTCTTT.